The sample holds a few counts of the clone carrying this TCR beta chain. The assay was immunoSEQ multiplex PCR, and TCRdb's table has in-frame clones only and misses some. The sample includes more than 15,000 clones, roughly four fifths seen only once; the top ten take around 9.1%. Germline CDR1 reads SGHRS; CDR2 reads YFSETQ. V dropped 4 bases and J dropped 7; count of bases not matched to a gene: 14. There are 16 residues in the CDR3. These data come from a study of technical replicates of blood from a few donors. Sample: PBMCs. This chain connects TRBV5-1 to TRBJ2-5; 9 bases map to TRBD1. This receptor was taken from a human donor in good health. Some clones in this sample may be carry-over from other donors' samples. The CDR3 spells CASSNWLTGQGGTQYF. As DNA, the CDR3 is TGCGCCAGCAGCAACTGGCTGACGGGACAGGGCGGGACCCAGTACTTC.